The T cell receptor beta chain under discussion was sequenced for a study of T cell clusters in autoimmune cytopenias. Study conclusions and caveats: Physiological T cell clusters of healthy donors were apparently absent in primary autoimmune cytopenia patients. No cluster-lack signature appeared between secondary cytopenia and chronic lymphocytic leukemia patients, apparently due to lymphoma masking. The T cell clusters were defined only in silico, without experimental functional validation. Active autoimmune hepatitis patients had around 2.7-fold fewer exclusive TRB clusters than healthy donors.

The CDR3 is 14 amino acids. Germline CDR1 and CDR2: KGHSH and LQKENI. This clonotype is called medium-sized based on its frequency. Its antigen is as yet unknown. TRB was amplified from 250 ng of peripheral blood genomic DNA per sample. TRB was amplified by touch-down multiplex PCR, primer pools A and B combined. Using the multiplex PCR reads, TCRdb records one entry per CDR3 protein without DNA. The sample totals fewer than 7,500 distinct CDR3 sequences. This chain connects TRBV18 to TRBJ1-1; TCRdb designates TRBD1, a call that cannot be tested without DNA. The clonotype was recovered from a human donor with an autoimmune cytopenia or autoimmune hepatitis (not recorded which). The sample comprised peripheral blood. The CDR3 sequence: CASSRPEGGTEAFF.